The 20 T cell receptor beta chains below all came from one sample that was sequenced in a study of CD8 T cells in Susac syndrome. Random-hexamer reverse transcription was applied to about 0.5 to 1 ug RNA. In TCRdb, the immunoSEQ multiplex PCR reads were re-called with MiXCR into one record per CDR3 protein. The table lists approximately 170,000 distinct CDR3 sequences, roughly nine tenths of them singletons, with 0.065% to 0.1% in the top ten. Sample: CD4+ T cells from PBMCs. These receptors came from a human donor in good health.

The V and J genes are TRBV2 and TRBJ1-2; D not resolved. CDR1 is SNHLY and CDR2 is FYNNEI in the germline V gene. The CDR3 extends over 13 amino acids. The V end lost 6 bases, the J end lost 2 bases, and 10 bases lay between the germline ends. CDR3 sequence reads: CASRYRENYGYTF. The CDR3 DNA sequence: TGTGCCAGCAGATACCGTGAAAACTATGGCTACACCTTC.

This chain connects TRBV6-5 to TRBJ1-2; perhaps TRBD1 as D (6 bases). CDR1 and CDR2 (germline): MNHEY, SVGAGI. The germline V and J ends were trimmed by 0 bases and 5 bases, with 10 bases remaining between them. The CDR3 has 14 residues. CDR3: CASSYSGAQYGYTF. In DNA, the CDR3 is TGTGCCAGCAGTTACTCGGGGGCGCAGTATGGCTACACCTTC.

The chain links TRBV7-9 to TRBJ1-5; tentatively, D is TRBD1 (6 bases). Trimming removed 5 bases at V and 4 bases at J, with 15 bases between. The CDR3 length is 15 residues. Looked up from germline, CDR1 is SEHNR and CDR2 is FQNEAQ (reference sequence). The CDR3, as DNA: TGTGCCAGCAGCCCGGGGGGACATACAAATCAGCCCCAGCATTTT. It specifies CASSPGGHTNQPQHF.

The chain is built from TRBV4-1 and TRBJ2-2, with 8 bases fitting TRBD2. The trim removed 3 bases at V and 2 bases at J, leaving 5 bases unmatched. Germline V gives CDR1 MGHRA, CDR2 YSYEKL. The CDR3 is 16 amino acids. Here the CDR3 reads CASSHYSGTNTGELFF. CDR3 bases: TGCGCCAGCAGCCATTATAGCGGGACTAACACCGGGGAGCTGTTTTTT.

J is TRBJ2-6 and V is TRBV5-5; tentative D call: TRBD2 (5 bases). Trimming removed 5 bases from V and 0 bases from J, with 18 bases in between. CDR1 is SGHKS, CDR2 YYEKEE, per germline (reference sequence). The CDR3 is 18 amino acids. DNA for the CDR3: TGTGCCAGCAGTCCCCAGGTTCGGGGTAGCTCTGGGGCCAACGTCCTGACTTTC. This gives the protein CASSPQVRGSSGANVLTF.

This chain joins TRBV20-1 and TRBJ2-3, with D perhaps assigned TRBD1 or TRBD2 (6 bases each). CDR3 length: 13 residues. Trimming shortened V by 5 bases and J by 4 bases, and 13 bases separated the two germline ends. Germline assignment: CDR1 DFQATT and CDR2 SNEGSKA (reference sequence). In DNA form, the CDR3 reads TGCAGTGCTCAATGGAGGGGGGCAGATACGCAGTATTTT. It encodes CSAQWRGADTQYF.

This chain connects TRBV19 to TRBJ2-2; 9 nucleotides match TRBD1. V gave up 6 bases and J gave up 0 bases; unmatched junction bases: 8. The CDR3 has 17 amino acids. Germline V gene lookup returns CDR1 LNHDA and CDR2 SQIVND (reference sequence). In DNA, the CDR3 is TGTGCCAGTAGAAGGTCGGGACAGGGACCGAACACCGGGGAGCTGTTTTTT. Its translation is CASRRSGQGPNTGELFF.

The V gene is TRBV10-3, the J gene TRBJ2-5; the match to TRBD1 covers 8 bases. V trimming: 6 bases; J trimming: 3 bases; junction bases outside the gene matches: 6. This CDR3 is 14 amino acids long. Germline-derived CDR1 and CDR2 are ENHRY and SYGVKD. The CDR3 region is CAIREGQAEETQYF. The CDR3 DNA is TGTGCCATCAGGGAGGGACAGGCCGAAGAGACCCAGTACTTC.

The chain recombines TRBV28 with TRBJ2-2, with unresolved D. The CDR3 is made up of 14 amino acids. The germline V gene encodes CDR1 MDHEN and CDR2 SYDVKM. Trimming removed 5 bases from V and 8 bases from J, with 15 bases in between. This chain's CDR3 is CASSRPSSAGELFF. CDR3 bases: TGTGCCAGCAGTCGGCCGTCCTCGGCGGGGGAGCTGTTTTTT.

V usage is TRBV6-2 or TRBV6-3 and J usage is TRBJ1-1; D is unclear. CDR3 size: 11 residues. The germline gives CDR1 MNHEY, CDR2 SVGEGT. Trimming cost V 10 bases and J 1 base, with 7 bases left between them. CDR3 region: CAIRGNTEAFF. The CDR3 bases are TGTGCCATTCGAGGGAACACTGAAGCTTTCTTT.

This clonotype turned up a few times. In nucleotides, the CDR3 is TGTGCCAGCAGCTTGACAGAGACCCAGTACTTC. Protein product: CASSLTETQYF. The V call is TRBV7-9, the J call TRBJ2-5; D not resolved. The germline V gene encodes CDR1 SEHNR and CDR2 FQNEAQ (reference sequence). Trimming removed 3 bases at V and 4 bases at J, with 3 bases between. The length of the CDR3 is 11 residues.

This sequence joins TRBV9 and TRBJ2-2; 11 bases agree with TRBD2. The length of the CDR3 is 15 residues. The trim removed 4 bases at V and 5 bases at J, leaving 4 bases unmatched. The V gene's germline CDR1 is SGDLS and CDR2 YYNGEE. CDR3 sequence reads: CASSITSGSTGELFF. The CDR3 DNA reads as TGTGCCAGCAGCATAACTAGCGGGAGTACCGGGGAGCTGTTTTTT. The variable domain in full, with the rest retrieved from reference TRBV9 and TRBJ2-2, is DSGVTQTPKHLITATGQRVTLRCSPRSGDLSVYWYQQSLDQGLQFLIQYYNGEERAKGNILERFSAQQFPDLHSELNLSSLELGDSALYFCASSITSGSTGELFFGEGSRLTVL.

The chain combines TRBV7-2 with TRBJ2-7; the D gene could be TRBD1 or TRBD2 (5 bases each). Per germline, CDR1 SGHTA and CDR2 FQGNSA. Trimming left V 0 bases short and J 0 bases short, with 12 bases between. This CDR3 spans 16 amino acids. In DNA, the CDR3 is TGTGCCAGCAGCTTAGCTTGGGGGTCTAGCTCCTACGAGCAGTACTTC. Protein product: CASSLAWGSSSYEQYF.

The rearrangement uses TRBV6-2 or TRBV6-3 and TRBJ1-5, with D possibly TRBD1 on 6 matching bases. The CDR3 is made up of 14 amino acids. Germline CDR1 and CDR2: MNHEY and SVGEGT. V shed 5 bases and J shed 1 base, with 9 bases lying between them. The CDR3 region has the DNA TGTGCCAGCAGTCACGACAGGAGCAATCAGCCCCAGCATTTT. Translated, it gives CASSHDRSNQPQHF.

The V call is TRBV25-1, the J call TRBJ2-3, with D possibly TRBD1 on 6 matching bases. There are 15 residues in the CDR3. Deletions cut 2 bases from V and 1 base from J, with 10 bases between. Germline V gene data show CDR1 as MGHDK and CDR2 as SYGVNS. The CDR3 reads CASSEGGRGTDTQYF. As DNA, the CDR3 is TGTGCCAGCAGTGAAGGGGGCCGTGGCACAGATACGCAGTATTTT.

The chain couples TRBV3-1 to TRBJ1-1; D is unresolved. V lost 0 bases to trimming and J lost 3 bases, with 2 bases between them. Germline lookup yields CDR1 LGHDT and CDR2 YNNKEL (reference sequence). The CDR3 extends over 12 amino acids. The CDR3 DNA reads TGTGCCAGCAGCCAAGAGTACACTGAAGCTTTCTTT. Translated, it gives CASSQEYTEAFF.

The chain employs TRBV7-2 and TRBJ2-3; D not resolved. Germline V gives CDR1 SGHTA, CDR2 FQGNSA. The ends were cut back, 5 bases at V and 6 bases at J, with 12 bases in the middle. The CDR3 runs 13 residues. The CDR3, as DNA: TGTGCCAGCAGCCCTACTCTTCCCGATACGCAGTATTTT. It yields the protein CASSPTLPDTQYF.

CDR3 coding DNA: TGTGCCAGCAGCTTAGGGCAGGGGTGGGATACGCAGTATTTT. This codes for CASSLGQGWDTQYF. The rearrangement uses TRBV7-2 and TRBJ2-3, with D possibly being TRBD1 (6 bases). V was pared by 1 base and J by 6 bases, with 11 bases between. Germline V lookup: CDR1 SGHTA, CDR2 FQGNSA. The CDR3 length is 14 residues. The full variable domain, completed using reference TRBV7-2 and TRBJ2-3, is GAGVSQSPSNKVTEKGKDVELRCDPISGHTALYWYRQSLGQGLEFLIYFQGNSAPDKSGLPSDRFSAERTGGSVSTLTIQRTQQEDSAVYLCASSLGQGWDTQYFGPGTRLTVL.

The CDR3 DNA reads as TGTGCCAGCAGACGGGGGATGGAGACCCAGTACTTC. Amino acids: CASRRGMETQYF. The gene calls are TRBV28 and TRBJ2-5, with D possibly being TRBD2 (6 bases). CDR1 is MDHEN and CDR2 is SYDVKM in the germline V gene. V was cut by 6 bases and J by 5 bases, with 10 bases left in between. The CDR3 length is 12 residues.

This rearrangement joins TRBV9 to TRBJ2-3; 8 bases are shared with TRBD1. CDR1 SGDLS and CDR2 YYNGEE come from the germline V gene. J gave up 5 bases and V 1 base, and 3 bases lay outside the gene matches. This CDR3 contains 14 residues. CDR3 loop: CASSVPQGVDTQYF. The CDR3 region has the DNA TGTGCCAGCAGCGTACCACAGGGGGTAGATACGCAGTATTTT.